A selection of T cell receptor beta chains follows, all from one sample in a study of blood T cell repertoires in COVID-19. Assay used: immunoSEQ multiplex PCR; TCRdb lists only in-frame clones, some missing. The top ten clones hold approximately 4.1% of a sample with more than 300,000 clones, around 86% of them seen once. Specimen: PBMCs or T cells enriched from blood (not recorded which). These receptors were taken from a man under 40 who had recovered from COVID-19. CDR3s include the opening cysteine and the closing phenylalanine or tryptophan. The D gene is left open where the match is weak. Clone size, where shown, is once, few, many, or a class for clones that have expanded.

CDR3nt: TGTGCCAGCCTAACATGGACAGGCCCCGAGCCCCAGCATTTT
CDR3aa: CASLTWTGPEPQHF
d_gene: TRBD1
j_gene: TRBJ1-5
v_gene: TRBV11-3
abundance: -

CDR3nt: TGTGCCAGCAGCTCGGGACAGGGTTTAGGCGAGCAGTACTTC
CDR3aa: CASSSGQGLGEQYF
d_gene: TRBD1
j_gene: TRBJ2-7
v_gene: TRBV5-6
abundance: -

CDR3nt: TGCGCCAGCAGCTTGCACGCGACTTATCCCGAGCAGTACTTC
CDR3aa: CASSLHATYPEQYF
d_gene: -
j_gene: TRBJ2-7
v_gene: TRBV5-1
abundance: once

CDR3nt: TGTGCCAGCCACGAGGAAAAGCCCTACGAGCAGTACTTC
CDR3aa: CASHEEKPYEQYF
d_gene: -
j_gene: TRBJ2-7
v_gene: TRBV5-8
abundance: -

CDR3nt: TGCGCCAGCAGGCGGCTCAATGAGCAGTTCTTC
CDR3aa: CASRRLNEQFF
d_gene: -
j_gene: TRBJ2-1
v_gene: TRBV4-1
abundance: -

CDR3nt: TGTGCCAGCAGTGGGGAAGCGGGGCCCTACAATGAGCAGTTCTTC
CDR3aa: CASSGEAGPYNEQFF
d_gene: TRBD2
j_gene: TRBJ2-1
v_gene: TRBV2
abundance: -

CDR3nt: TGTGCCACCAGTGGGGTTGGGCAGGGGGAGTACAATGAGCAGTTCTTC
CDR3aa: CATSGVGQGEYNEQFF
d_gene: TRBD1
j_gene: TRBJ2-1
v_gene: TRBV24-1
abundance: -

CDR3nt: TGCGCCAGCAGGTTGCAGGGGGCTGAAGCTTTCTTT
CDR3aa: CASRLQGAEAFF
d_gene: TRBD1
j_gene: TRBJ1-1
v_gene: TRBV10-2
abundance: -

CDR3nt: TGCGCCAGCAGTACAGGGACCGAGCAGTTCTTC
CDR3aa: CASSTGTEQFF
d_gene: -
j_gene: TRBJ2-1
v_gene: TRBV10-1
abundance: -

CDR3nt: TGTGCCAGCAGTGAATCTCTAGCGGGAGTGAACGAGCAGTACTTC
CDR3aa: CASSESLAGVNEQYF
d_gene: TRBD2
j_gene: TRBJ2-7
v_gene: TRBV25-1
abundance: -

CDR3nt: TGTGCCAGCAGCTTATGGTCCCGGGACAGCCTTATGGGCTACGAGCAGTACTTC
CDR3aa: CASSLWSRDSLMGYEQYF
d_gene: TRBD1
j_gene: TRBJ2-7
v_gene: TRBV7-2
abundance: -

CDR3nt: TGTGCCAGCAGTGCAATAGCGGGATCCACAGATACGCAGTATTTT
CDR3aa: CASSAIAGSTDTQYF
d_gene: TRBD2
j_gene: TRBJ2-3
v_gene: TRBV6-4
abundance: -

CDR3nt: TGTGCCAGTAGTACACTCGACAGGGGGCAGAATGAAAAACTGTTTTTT
CDR3aa: CASSTLDRGQNEKLFF
d_gene: TRBD1
j_gene: TRBJ1-4
v_gene: TRBV19
abundance: -

CDR3nt: TGTGCCAGCAGCCACCGGACAGGGGATTTGGAGACCCAGTACTTC
CDR3aa: CASSHRTGDLETQYF
d_gene: TRBD1
j_gene: TRBJ2-5
v_gene: TRBV11-3
abundance: -

CDR3nt: TGTGCCAGCAGTGAACGTACCGGGACAGTATACGAGCAGTACTTC
CDR3aa: CASSERTGTVYEQYF
d_gene: TRBD1
j_gene: TRBJ2-7
v_gene: TRBV2
abundance: -

CDR3nt: TGTGCCAGCAGCCAAGGAGCTGGAAACACCATATATTTT
CDR3aa: CASSQGAGNTIYF
d_gene: -
j_gene: TRBJ1-3
v_gene: TRBV3-1/TRBV3-2
abundance: -

CDR3nt: TGTGCCAGCAGCTTGAGGGGGGGCCTCTCCTACGAGCAGTACTTC
CDR3aa: CASSLRGGLSYEQYF
d_gene: -
j_gene: TRBJ2-7
v_gene: TRBV11-2
abundance: -

CDR3nt: TGTGCCAGCTCACCACAAGCAGGGCAGGAAAAACTGTTTTTT
CDR3aa: CASSPQAGQEKLFF
d_gene: -
j_gene: TRBJ1-4
v_gene: TRBV18
abundance: -

CDR3nt: TGTGCCAGCAGCTGGGGAGATGACAACGAGCAGTACTTC
CDR3aa: CASSWGDDNEQYF
d_gene: -
j_gene: TRBJ2-7
v_gene: TRBV11-3
abundance: few

CDR3nt: TGTGCCAGCAGTGAAGTGAGTGAGCAGTTCTTC
CDR3aa: CASSEVSEQFF
d_gene: -
j_gene: TRBJ2-1
v_gene: TRBV12-3/TRBV12-4
abundance: -

CDR3nt: TGTGCTAGCACCCTAGCGGGGAGGCAAGATACGCAGTATTTT
CDR3aa: CASTLAGRQDTQYF
d_gene: TRBD2
j_gene: TRBJ2-3
v_gene: TRBV7-2
abundance: -

CDR3nt: TGCGCCAGCAGCTGGGCTGAGGGGGCGAGGGAGACCCAGTACTTC
CDR3aa: CASSWAEGARETQYF
d_gene: TRBD1
j_gene: TRBJ2-5
v_gene: TRBV5-1
abundance: -

CDR3nt: TGTGCCAGCTCACCAGGACAGGCGACGAATTCACCCCTCCACTTT
CDR3aa: CASSPGQATNSPLHF
d_gene: TRBD1
j_gene: TRBJ1-6
v_gene: TRBV18
abundance: -

CDR3nt: TGTGCCAGCAGCTTTGGGGGCATGTACCAAGAGACCCAGTACTTC
CDR3aa: CASSFGGMYQETQYF
d_gene: -
j_gene: TRBJ2-5
v_gene: TRBV5-4
abundance: -

CDR3nt: TGTGCCAGCAGCTTACCGCGCTCGGGGGAAAATTTGGAAAAACTGTTTTTT
CDR3aa: CASSLPRSGENLEKLFF
d_gene: -
j_gene: TRBJ1-4
v_gene: TRBV7-9
abundance: -

CDR3nt: TGTGCCACCAGCTCAAAGAGTTTCGGCACTGAAGCTTTCTTT
CDR3aa: CATSSKSFGTEAFF
d_gene: -
j_gene: TRBJ1-1
v_gene: TRBV15
abundance: -

CDR3nt: TGTGCCAGCAGTTACTCCGCAACTAATGAAAAACTGTTTTTT
CDR3aa: CASSYSATNEKLFF
d_gene: -
j_gene: TRBJ1-4
v_gene: TRBV6-6
abundance: -

CDR3nt: TGTGCCATCAGTCCCACGGTCCCCGCGAACGAGCAGTACTTC
CDR3aa: CAISPTVPANEQYF
d_gene: -
j_gene: TRBJ2-7
v_gene: TRBV10-3
abundance: -

CDR3nt: TGTGCCAGCAGCCAGGCTAGCGGGGGGTTCTACGAGCAGTACTTC
CDR3aa: CASSQASGGFYEQYF
d_gene: TRBD2
j_gene: TRBJ2-7
v_gene: TRBV7-2
abundance: -

CDR3nt: TGCGCCAGCAGCCCCGGGACAGGGGGCGGCAACACCTTC
CDR3aa: CASSPGTGGGNTF
d_gene: TRBD1
j_gene: TRBJ1-2
v_gene: TRBV5-1
abundance: -

CDR3nt: TGCGCCAGCAGCCCTAGACTAGCGGGTAACCAAGAGACCCAGTACTTC
CDR3aa: CASSPRLAGNQETQYF
d_gene: TRBD2
j_gene: TRBJ2-5
v_gene: TRBV5-1
abundance: -

CDR3nt: TGTGCCAGCCGTGCTAGCGGGGACTACGAGCAGTACTTC
CDR3aa: CASRASGDYEQYF
d_gene: TRBD2
j_gene: TRBJ2-7
v_gene: TRBV7-6
abundance: -

CDR3nt: TGTGCCAGCTCACCACGTGCGGGACAGGGGAATTCGCCCTATGGCTACACCTTC
CDR3aa: CASSPRAGQGNSPYGYTF
d_gene: TRBD1
j_gene: TRBJ1-2
v_gene: TRBV18
abundance: -

CDR3nt: TGTGCCAGCAGGGCACAGGGGTCGGGAAACACCATATATTTT
CDR3aa: CASRAQGSGNTIYF
d_gene: TRBD1
j_gene: TRBJ1-3
v_gene: TRBV28
abundance: -

CDR3nt: TGTGCCAGCAGGGCCGATAATTCACCCCTCCACTTT
CDR3aa: CASRADNSPLHF
d_gene: -
j_gene: TRBJ1-6
v_gene: TRBV2
abundance: -